These 13 T cell receptor beta chains came from one sample sequenced in a study of vaccination effects on CD4 cells after COVID-19. Antigen-specific CD4+ T cells were expanded (with viral peptide pools) by the ViraFEST assay ahead of sequencing. Following 10 days of culture, CD4+ T cells were isolated. These TCRs are of unknown antigen specificity. Clones were read by immunoSEQ multiplex PCR, and TCRdb kept only the in-frame ones, dropping some. Of about 31,000 clones listed, about 72% are singletons. The sample consisted of CD4+ T cells from PBMCs cultured with HCoV-229E spike peptides, taken before COVID-19 vaccination. The receptor set was obtained from a human donor who received a COVID-19 vaccine.

This chain joins TRBV6-5 and TRBJ2-4, with 9 bases matching TRBD1. The CDR3 loop spans 12 amino acids. The V gene's germline CDR1 is MNHEY and CDR2 SVGAGI. V shed 4 bases, J shed 11 bases, and the junction held 3 bases outside the gene matches. CDR3 nucleotides: TGTGCCAGCAGTTCCGGACAGGGGTTTCAGTACTTC. It codes for CASSSGQGFQYF.

J is TRBJ1-1 and V is TRBV2; D gene ambiguous. V lost 7 bases, J lost 0 bases, and 9 bases lay in between. This CDR3 contains 13 residues. In germline, CDR1 is SNHLY, CDR2 FYNNEI. CDR3 DNA sequence: TGTGCCAGCAAGTCGGAGGTGAACACTGAAGCTTTCTTT. This codes for CASKSEVNTEAFF.

The J gene is TRBJ1-6, the V gene TRBV5-1; no reliable D call. Germline V gene data show CDR1 as SGHRS and CDR2 as YFSETQ. This CDR3 comprises 13 residues. Trimming removed 7 bases at V and 0 bases at J, with 5 bases between. CDR3 coding DNA: TGCGCCAGCGGGAGCTCCTATAATTCACCCCTCCACTTT. Protein: CASGSSYNSPLHF.

CDR3: CASSTHYYEQYF. DNA of the CDR3: TGTGCCAGCAGTACACATTACTACGAGCAGTACTTC. The chain has TRBV6-5 and TRBJ2-7; D ambiguous. The CDR3 consists of 12 residues. The germline V gene has CDR1 MNHEY and CDR2 SVGAGI. Trimming cost V 5 bases and J 3 bases, with 8 bases left between them.

A single count supports this clone. CDR3 region: CASSLRDGPWPQHF. The CDR3 coding sequence is TGTGCCAGCAGCCTCCGGGACGGTCCGTGGCCCCAGCATTTT. The chain combines TRBV6-5 with TRBJ1-5; D perhaps matches TRBD1 (5 bases). Germline CDR1 is MNHEY and CDR2 is SVGAGI. With 6 bases removed from V and 9 bases from J, the gap between germline ends came to 18 bases. The CDR3 has 14 residues.

This clone came up a few times. The chain employs TRBV5-5 and TRBJ2-5; 7 bases are a match to TRBD1. With V trimmed by 4 bases and J by 4 bases, 4 bases remained unmatched. CDR1 and CDR2 (germline): SGHKS, YYEKEE (reference sequence). The CDR3 is 13 residues long. The CDR3 protein is CASSGHRGETQYF. The CDR3 DNA reads as TGTGCCAGCAGCGGACACAGGGGAGAGACCCAGTACTTC.

The chain combines TRBV10-3 with TRBJ1-2; TRBD1 matches 7 bases. The trim removed 3 bases at V and 6 bases at J, leaving 1 base unmatched. CDR1 and CDR2 (germline): ENHRY, SYGVKD. The CDR3 sequence is 12 residues long. The CDR3 spells CAISDQGDGYTF. In DNA, the CDR3 is TGTGCCATCAGTGACCAGGGGGATGGCTACACCTTC.

This clone came up a few times. The CDR3 sequence is CASRPQGSYEQYF. In DNA, the CDR3 is TGTGCCAGCAGGCCACAGGGTTCCTACGAGCAGTACTTC. V gene TRBV6-6 combines with J gene TRBJ2-7; a weak D match, TRBD1 (6 bases). The germline V gene has CDR1 MNHNY and CDR2 SVGAGI (reference sequence). V was pared by 6 bases and J by 1 base, with 10 bases between. CDR3 size: 13 residues.

The chain has TRBV19 and TRBJ2-1; 10 bases map to TRBD2. This CDR3 has 17 residues. V gave up 3 bases and J gave up 4 bases; unmatched junction bases: 9. Germline lookup yields CDR1 LNHDA and CDR2 SQIVND (reference sequence). CDR3 DNA sequence: TGTGCCAGTAGTATCGATGTTGGGACTAGCGTTTACAATGAGCAGTTCTTC. Translated, it gives CASSIDVGTSVYNEQFF.

The chain recombines TRBV2 with TRBJ2-5, with 15 positions matching TRBD2. After removal of 5 bases from V and 5 bases from J, the junction contained 6 bases not matched to a gene. This CDR3 has 16 residues. Germline CDR1 is SNHLY and CDR2 is FYNNEI. Here the CDR3 DNA reads TGTGCCAGCAGTCGGACTAGCGGGGGGGCCTATGAGACCCAGTACTTC. Translating it yields CASSRTSGGAYETQYF.

V usage is TRBV5-6 and J usage is TRBJ2-2, with D perhaps TRBD2 (7 bases). CDR1 and CDR2 (germline): SGHDT, YYEEEE. CDR3 length equals 17 residues. V shed 0 bases and J shed 4 bases, with 16 bases lying between them. CDR3 in amino acids: CASSLAGRGAGTGELFF. The CDR3 bases are TGTGCCAGCAGCTTGGCCGGACGGGGGGCGGGCACCGGGGAGCTGTTTTTT.

This clone appeared a single time. The chain combines TRBV27 with TRBJ2-6; D is uncertain. Germline CDR1 and CDR2: MNHEY and SMNVEV (reference sequence). The CDR3 contains 13 residues. V lost 5 bases and J 1 base, leaving 3 bases between the germline ends. The CDR3 DNA follows: TGTGCCAGCAGTCCGTCTGGGGCCAACGTCCTGACTTTC. Translated, it gives CASSPSGANVLTF.

The rearrangement uses TRBV5-1 and TRBJ2-7; possibly TRBD2 for D (5 bases). The length of the CDR3 is 14 residues. The germline gives CDR1 SGHRS, CDR2 YFSETQ. The V end was cut by 4 bases, the J end by 1 base, with 12 bases between. The CDR3, as DNA: TGCGCCAGCAGCCCGTCGGGGATTTCCTACGAGCAGTACTTC. Amino acids: CASSPSGISYEQYF. The variable domain in full, completed from reference TRBV5-1 and TRBJ2-7, reads KAGVTQTPRYLIKTRGQQVTLSCSPISGHRSVSWYQQTPGQGLQFLFEYFSETQRNKGNFPGRFSGRQFSNSRSEMNVSTLELGDSALYLCASSPSGISYEQYFGPGTRLTVT.